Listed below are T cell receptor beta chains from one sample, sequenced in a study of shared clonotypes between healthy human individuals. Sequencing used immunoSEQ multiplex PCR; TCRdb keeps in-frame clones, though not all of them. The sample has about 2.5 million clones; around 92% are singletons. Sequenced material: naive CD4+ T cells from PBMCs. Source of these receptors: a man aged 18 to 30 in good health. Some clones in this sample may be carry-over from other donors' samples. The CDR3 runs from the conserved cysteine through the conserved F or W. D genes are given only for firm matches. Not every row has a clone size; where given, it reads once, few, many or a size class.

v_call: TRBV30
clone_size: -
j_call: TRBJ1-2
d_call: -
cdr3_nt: TGTGCCTGGAGTCGGCAGTGGGGCTACACCTTC
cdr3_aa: CAWSRQWGYTF

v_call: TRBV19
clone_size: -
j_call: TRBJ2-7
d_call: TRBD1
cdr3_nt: TGTGCCAGTAGATCACCGGGACAGGGGGTCTACGAGCAGTACTTC
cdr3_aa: CASRSPGQGVYEQYF

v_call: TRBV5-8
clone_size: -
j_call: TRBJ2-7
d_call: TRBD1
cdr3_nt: TGTGCCAGCACCTACGACAGGGGAAGCTACGAGCAGTACTTC
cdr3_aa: CASTYDRGSYEQYF

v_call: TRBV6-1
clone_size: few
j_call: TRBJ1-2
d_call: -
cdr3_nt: TGTGCCAGCAGTCCCCGGGGGGAGTATGGCTACACCTTC
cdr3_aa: CASSPRGEYGYTF

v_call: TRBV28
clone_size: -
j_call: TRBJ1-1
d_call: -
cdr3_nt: TGTGCCAGCAGTTTACCTCCGGGACATAACACTGAAGCTTTCTTT
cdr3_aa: CASSLPPGHNTEAFF

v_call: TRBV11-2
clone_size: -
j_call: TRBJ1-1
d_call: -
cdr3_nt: TGTGCCAGCAACCGGGGGGCGTACACTGAAGCTTTCTTT
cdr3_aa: CASNRGAYTEAFF

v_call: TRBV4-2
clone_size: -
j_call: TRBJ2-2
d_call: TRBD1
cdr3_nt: TGTGCCAGCAGCCAAGAATTGGGACAGGGGGCGACCGGGGAGCTGTTTTTT
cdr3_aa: CASSQELGQGATGELFF

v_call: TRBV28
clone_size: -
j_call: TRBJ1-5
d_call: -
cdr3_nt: TGTGCCAGCAGTGTAGAACGTTTCAATCAGCCCCAGCATTTT
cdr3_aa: CASSVERFNQPQHF

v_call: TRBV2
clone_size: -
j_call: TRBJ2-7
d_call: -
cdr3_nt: TGTGCCAGCAGTGACGACTCCTTCGAGCAGTACTTC
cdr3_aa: CASSDDSFEQYF

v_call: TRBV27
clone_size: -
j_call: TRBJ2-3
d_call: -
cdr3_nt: TGTGCCAGCAGCCCACCCCCGGGGGGCTGGACAGATACGCAGTATTTT
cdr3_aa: CASSPPPGGWTDTQYF

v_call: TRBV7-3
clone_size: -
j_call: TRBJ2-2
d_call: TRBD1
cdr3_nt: TGTGCCAGCAGTCGGGACAGGCAGAACACCGGGGAGCTGTTTTTT
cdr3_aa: CASSRDRQNTGELFF

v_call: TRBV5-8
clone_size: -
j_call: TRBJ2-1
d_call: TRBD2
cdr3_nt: TGTGCCAGCAGCTTCAGGCGAGCGGGGGGTATCGGGGTCTTC
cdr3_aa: CASSFRRAGGIGVF

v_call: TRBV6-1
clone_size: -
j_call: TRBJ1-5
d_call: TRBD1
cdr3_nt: TGTGCCAGCGGGGGACAGTCCTTCGACAATCAGCCCCAGCATTTT
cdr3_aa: CASGGQSFDNQPQHF

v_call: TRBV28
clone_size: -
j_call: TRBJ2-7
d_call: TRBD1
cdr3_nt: TGTGCCAGCAGTTTATACCACGGACAGGGGAGGGACGAGCAGTACTTC
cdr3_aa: CASSLYHGQGRDEQYF

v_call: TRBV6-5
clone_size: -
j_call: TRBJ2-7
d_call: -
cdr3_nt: TGTGCCAGCAGTACTGGACAGTCCTACGAGCAGTACTTC
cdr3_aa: CASSTGQSYEQYF

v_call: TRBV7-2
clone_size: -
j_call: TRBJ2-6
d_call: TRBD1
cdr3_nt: TGTGCCAGCAGCTTGGGGACAGGGAGGGCCAACGTCCTGACTTTC
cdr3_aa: CASSLGTGRANVLTF

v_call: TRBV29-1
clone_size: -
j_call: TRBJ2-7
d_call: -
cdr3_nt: TGCAGCGTGGAAAGAGGACTTCGAAAAGGTGACGAGCAGTACTTC
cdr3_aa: CSVERGLRKGDEQYF

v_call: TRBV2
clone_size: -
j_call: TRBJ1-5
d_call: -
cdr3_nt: TGTGCCAGCAGGCGTCGGGGAGTTAGCAATCAGCCCCAGCATTTT
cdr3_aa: CASRRRGVSNQPQHF

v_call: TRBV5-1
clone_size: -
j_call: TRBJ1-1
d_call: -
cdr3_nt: TGCGCCAGCAGCTTGCTGGGTTCTAAAGGCGCTGAAGCTTTCTTT
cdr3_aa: CASSLLGSKGAEAFF

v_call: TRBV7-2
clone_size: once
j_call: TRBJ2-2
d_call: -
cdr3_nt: TGTGCCAGCAGCCTGGGGACGAACACCGGGGAGCTGTTTTTT
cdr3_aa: CASSLGTNTGELFF

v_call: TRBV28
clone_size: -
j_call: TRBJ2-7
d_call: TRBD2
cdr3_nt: TGTGCCAGCAGTTTAGGGACTCTGGGACTAGCGGTATACGAGCAGTACTTC
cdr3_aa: CASSLGTLGLAVYEQYF

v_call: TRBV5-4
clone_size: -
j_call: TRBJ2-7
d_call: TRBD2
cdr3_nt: TGTGCCAGCAGCTTGAACCCTAGCGGGAGAGCCTACGAGCAGTACTTC
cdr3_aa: CASSLNPSGRAYEQYF

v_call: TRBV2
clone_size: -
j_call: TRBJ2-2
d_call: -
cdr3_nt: TGTGCCAGCAGTGGAGACGGAGGGGAGCTGTTTTTT
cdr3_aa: CASSGDGGELFF

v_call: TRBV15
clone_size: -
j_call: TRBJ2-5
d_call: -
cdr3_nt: TGTGCCACCAGCAGAGATCTCGCGGGGTACCAAGAGACCCAGTACTTC
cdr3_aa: CATSRDLAGYQETQYF

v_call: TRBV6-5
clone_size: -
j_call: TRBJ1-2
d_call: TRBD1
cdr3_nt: TGTGCCAGCACCGGACAGGGACACAGTGGCTACACCTTC
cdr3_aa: CASTGQGHSGYTF

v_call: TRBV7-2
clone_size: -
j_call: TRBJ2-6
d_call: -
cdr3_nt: TGTGCCAGCAGCCGACGAGGGACTGGGGCCAACGTCCTGACTTTC
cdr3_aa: CASSRRGTGANVLTF

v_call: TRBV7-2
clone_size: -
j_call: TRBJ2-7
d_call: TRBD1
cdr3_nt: TGTGCCAGCAGCCCGACTGACAGGGCCAGTGCGCACTTC
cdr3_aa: CASSPTDRASAHF